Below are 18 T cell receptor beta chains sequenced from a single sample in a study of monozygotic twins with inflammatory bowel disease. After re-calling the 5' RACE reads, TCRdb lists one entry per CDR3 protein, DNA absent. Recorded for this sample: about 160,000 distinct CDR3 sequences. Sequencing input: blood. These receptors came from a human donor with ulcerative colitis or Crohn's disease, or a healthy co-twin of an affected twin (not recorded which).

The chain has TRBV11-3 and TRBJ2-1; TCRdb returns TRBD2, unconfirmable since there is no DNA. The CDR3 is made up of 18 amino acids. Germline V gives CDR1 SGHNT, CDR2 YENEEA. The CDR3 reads CASSPFEPGTSGHNEQFF.

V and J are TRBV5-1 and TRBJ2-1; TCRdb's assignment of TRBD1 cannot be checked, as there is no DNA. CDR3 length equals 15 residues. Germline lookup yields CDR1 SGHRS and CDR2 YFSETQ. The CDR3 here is CASSSRDGGSNEQFF.

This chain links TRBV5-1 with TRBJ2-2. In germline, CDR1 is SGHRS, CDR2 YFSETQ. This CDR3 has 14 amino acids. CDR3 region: CASSLLTNTGELFF.

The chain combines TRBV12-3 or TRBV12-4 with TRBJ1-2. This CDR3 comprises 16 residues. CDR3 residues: CASSPAAYSTSYGYTF.

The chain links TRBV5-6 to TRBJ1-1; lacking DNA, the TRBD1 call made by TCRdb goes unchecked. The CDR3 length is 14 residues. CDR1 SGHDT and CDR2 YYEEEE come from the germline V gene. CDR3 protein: CASSRTGVRTEAFF.

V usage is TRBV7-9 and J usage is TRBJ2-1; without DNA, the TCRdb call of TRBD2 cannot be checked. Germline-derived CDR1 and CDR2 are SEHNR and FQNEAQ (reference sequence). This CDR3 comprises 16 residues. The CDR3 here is CASSPPPGRGYNEQFF.

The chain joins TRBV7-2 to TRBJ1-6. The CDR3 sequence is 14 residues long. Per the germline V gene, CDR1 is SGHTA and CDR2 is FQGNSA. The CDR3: CASSLGTYGSPLHF.

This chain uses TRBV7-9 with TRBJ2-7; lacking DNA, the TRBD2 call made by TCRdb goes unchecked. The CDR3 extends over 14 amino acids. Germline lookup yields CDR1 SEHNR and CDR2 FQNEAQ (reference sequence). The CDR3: CASSDPGNTYEQYF.

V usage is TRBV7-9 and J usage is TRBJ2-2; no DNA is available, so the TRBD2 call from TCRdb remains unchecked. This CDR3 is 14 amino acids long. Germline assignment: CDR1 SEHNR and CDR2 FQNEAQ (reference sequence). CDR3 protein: CASSSQGGTGELFF.

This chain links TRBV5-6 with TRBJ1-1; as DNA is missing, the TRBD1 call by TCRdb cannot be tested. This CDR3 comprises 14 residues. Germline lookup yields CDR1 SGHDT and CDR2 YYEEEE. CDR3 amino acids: CASSSRDRGPQAFF.

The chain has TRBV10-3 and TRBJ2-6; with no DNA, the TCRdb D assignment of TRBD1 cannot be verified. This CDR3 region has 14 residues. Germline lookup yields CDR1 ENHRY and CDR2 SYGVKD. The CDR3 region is CAIMGAFGANVLTF.

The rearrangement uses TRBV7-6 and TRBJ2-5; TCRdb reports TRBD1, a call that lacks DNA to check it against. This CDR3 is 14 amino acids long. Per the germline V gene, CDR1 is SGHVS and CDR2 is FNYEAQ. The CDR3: CASLALGGQETQYF. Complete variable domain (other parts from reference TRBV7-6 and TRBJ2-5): GAGVSQSPRYKVTKRGQDVALRCDPISGHVSLYWYRQALGQGPEFLTYFNYEAQQDKSGLPNDRFSAERPEGSISTLTIQRTEQRDSAMYRCASLALGGQETQYFGPGTRLLVL.

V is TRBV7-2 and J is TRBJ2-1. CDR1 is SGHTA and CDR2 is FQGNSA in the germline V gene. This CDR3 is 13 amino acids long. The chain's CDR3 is CAGSLAGNNEQFF.

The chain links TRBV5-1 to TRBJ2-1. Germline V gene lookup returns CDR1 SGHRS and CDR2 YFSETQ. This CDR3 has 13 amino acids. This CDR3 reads CASSFTGYNEQFF. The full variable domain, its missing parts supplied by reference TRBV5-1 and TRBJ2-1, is KAGVTQTPRYLIKTRGQQVTLSCSPISGHRSVSWYQQTPGQGLQFLFEYFSETQRNKGNFPGRFSGRQFSNSRSEMNVSTLELGDSALYLCASSFTGYNEQFFGPGTRLTVL.

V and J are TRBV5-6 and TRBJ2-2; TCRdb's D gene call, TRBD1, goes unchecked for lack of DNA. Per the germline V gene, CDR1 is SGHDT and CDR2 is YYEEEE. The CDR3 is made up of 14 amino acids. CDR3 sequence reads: CASRLKGGTGELFF. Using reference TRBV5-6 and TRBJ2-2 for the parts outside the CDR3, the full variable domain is DAGVTQSPTHLIKTRGQQVTLRCSPKSGHDTVSWYQQALGQGPQFIFQYYEEEERQRGNFPDRFSGHQFPNYSSELNVNALLLGDSALYLCASRLKGGTGELFFGEGSRLTVL.

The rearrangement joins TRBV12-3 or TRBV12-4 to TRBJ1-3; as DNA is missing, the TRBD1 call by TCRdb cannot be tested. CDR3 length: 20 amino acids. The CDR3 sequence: CASSPRRGLFPPSSGNTIYF.

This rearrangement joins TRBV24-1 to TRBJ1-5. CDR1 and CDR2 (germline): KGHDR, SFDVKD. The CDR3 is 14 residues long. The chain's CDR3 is CATSDTTKNQPQHF.

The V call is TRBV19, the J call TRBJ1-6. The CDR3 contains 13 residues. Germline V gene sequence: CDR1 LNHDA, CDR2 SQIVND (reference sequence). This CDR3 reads CASSRAYNSPLHF.